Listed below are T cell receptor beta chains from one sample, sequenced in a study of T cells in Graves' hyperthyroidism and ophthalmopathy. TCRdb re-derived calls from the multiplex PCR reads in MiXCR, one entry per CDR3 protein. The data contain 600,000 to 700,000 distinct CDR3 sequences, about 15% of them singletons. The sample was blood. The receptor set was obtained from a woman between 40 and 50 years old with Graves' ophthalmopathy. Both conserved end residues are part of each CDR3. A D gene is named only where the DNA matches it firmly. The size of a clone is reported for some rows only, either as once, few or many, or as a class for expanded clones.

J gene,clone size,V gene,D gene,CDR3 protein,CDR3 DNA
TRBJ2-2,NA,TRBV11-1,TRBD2,CASSLDPAGVVAGELFF,TGTGCCAGCAGCTTGGACCCAGCGGGAGTGGTCGCCGGGGAGCTGTTTTTT
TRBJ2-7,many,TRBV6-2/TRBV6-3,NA,CASSYDPGTGSYEQYF,TGTGCCAGCAGTTACGACCCCGGGACTGGCTCCTACGAGCAGTACTTC
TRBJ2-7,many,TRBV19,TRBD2,CASSRQSSGSLEQYF,TGTGCCAGTAGCCGACAATCTAGCGGGAGTCTCGAGCAGTACTTC
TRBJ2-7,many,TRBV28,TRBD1,CASSSTGQGAGEQYF,TGTGCCAGCAGTTCCACGGGACAGGGGGCTGGGGAGCAGTACTTC
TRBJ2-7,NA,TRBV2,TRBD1,CASNRDSSSYEQYF,TGTGCCAGCAATCGGGACAGTAGCTCCTACGAGCAGTACTTC
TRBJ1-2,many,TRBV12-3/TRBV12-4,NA,CASSQNYGYTF,TGTGCCAGCAGTCAAAATTATGGCTACACCTTC
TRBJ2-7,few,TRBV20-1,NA,CSASSGRLLYEQYF,TGCAGTGCTAGTTCAGGGCGGCTCCTCTACGAGCAGTACTTC
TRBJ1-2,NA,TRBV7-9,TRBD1,CASSDRGQYYGYTF,TGTGCCAGCAGTGACAGGGGGCAGTACTATGGCTACACCTTC
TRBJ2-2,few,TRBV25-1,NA,CASGTRGGTGELFF,TGTGCCAGCGGGACCAGGGGAGGGACCGGGGAGCTGTTTTTT
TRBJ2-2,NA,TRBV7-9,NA,CASSSPLWTGEPFF,TGTGCCAGCAGTTCCCCGCTGTGGACCGGGGAGCCGTTTTTT
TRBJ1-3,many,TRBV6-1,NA,CASSGGQLKRNTIYF,TGTGCCAGCAGTGGTGGACAGTTAAAAAGAAACACCATATATTTT
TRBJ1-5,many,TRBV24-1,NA,CATSDSGQGIRNQPQHF,TGTGCCACCAGTGATTCGGGGCAGGGGATCCGCAATCAGCCCCAGCATTTT
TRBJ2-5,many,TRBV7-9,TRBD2,CASSRASGSTGTQYF,TGTGCCAGCAGCCGAGCTAGCGGGTCGACCGGGACCCAGTACTTC
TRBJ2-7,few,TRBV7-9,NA,CASSSRLGTSYEQYF,TGTGCCAGCAGCTCCAGACTAGGCACGTCCTACGAGCAGTACTTC
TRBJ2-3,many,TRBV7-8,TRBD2,CASSSRGLAVVDTQYF,TGTGCCAGCAGCTCCCGCGGACTAGCGGTCGTAGATACGCAGTATTTT
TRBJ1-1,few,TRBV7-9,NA,CASSSRAMNTEAFF,TGTGCCAGCAGCTCCAGGGCCATGAACACTGAAGCTTTCTTT
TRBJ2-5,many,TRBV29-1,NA,CSVEPFSRGETQYF,TGCAGCGTTGAACCTTTTTCCAGGGGAGAGACCCAGTACTTC
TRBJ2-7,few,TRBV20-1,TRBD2,CSARGASSGHPYEQYF,TGCAGTGCTAGAGGAGCGAGTAGCGGGCACCCCTACGAGCAGTACTTC
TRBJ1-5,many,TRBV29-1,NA,CSVSFTKKNQPQHF,TGCAGCGTTTCATTCACAAAGAAAAATCAGCCCCAGCATTTT
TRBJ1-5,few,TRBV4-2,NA,CASSQEGSLSNQPQHF,TGTGCCAGCAGCCAAGAAGGCAGCCTTAGCAATCAGCCCCAGCATTTT
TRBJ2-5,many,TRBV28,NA,CASSSKTQYF,TGTGCCAGCAGTAGTAAGACCCAGTACTTC
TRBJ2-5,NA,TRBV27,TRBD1,CASHGDSAETQYF,TGTGCCAGCCACGGGGACAGTGCGGAGACCCAGTACTTC
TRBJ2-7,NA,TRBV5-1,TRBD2,CASSSAGLAGGPEYF,TGCGCCAGCAGCTCCGCGGGACTAGCGGGAGGGCCCGAGTACTTC
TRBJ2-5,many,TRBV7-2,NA,CASSFVGQLGETQYF,TGTGCCAGCAGCTTTGTCGGACAGCTGGGCGAGACCCAGTACTTC
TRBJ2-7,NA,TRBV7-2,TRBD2,CASSLGPLAGVEQYF,TGTGCCAGCAGCTTAGGGCCTCTAGCGGGAGTCGAGCAGTACTTC
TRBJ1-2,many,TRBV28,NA,CASNGHSEGYTF,TGTGCCAGCAACGGGCATTCGGAGGGCTACACCTTC
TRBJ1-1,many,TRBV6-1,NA,CASRAGAHFGTEAFF,TGTGCCAGCAGGGCGGGGGCGCATTTCGGCACTGAAGCTTTCTTT
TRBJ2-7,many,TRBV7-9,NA,CASSFADTYEQYF,TGTGCCAGCAGCTTCGCGGATACCTACGAGCAGTACTTC
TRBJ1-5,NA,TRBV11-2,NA,CASSVDYGGGKPQHF,TGTGCCAGCAGCGTAGATTACGGGGGCGGGAAGCCCCAGCATTTT
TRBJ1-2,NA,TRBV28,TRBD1,CASFGTGDYGYTF,TGTGCCAGCTTCGGGACAGGGGACTATGGCTACACCTTC
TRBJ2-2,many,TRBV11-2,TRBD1,CASSPEGTGRTGELFF,TGTGCCAGCAGCCCCGAAGGGACAGGTCGGACCGGGGAGCTGTTTTTT
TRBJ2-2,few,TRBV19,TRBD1,CATHRGDTGELFF,TGTGCTACGCACAGGGGGGACACCGGGGAGCTGTTTTTT
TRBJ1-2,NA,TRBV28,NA,CANIIAIGGWFGYTF,TGTGCCAACATCATTGCAATCGGGGGATGGTTTGGCTACACCTTC
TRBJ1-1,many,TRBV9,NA,CASSVGPMNTEAFF,TGTGCCAGCAGCGTAGGGCCGATGAACACTGAAGCTTTCTTT
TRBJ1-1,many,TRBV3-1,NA,CASSQAGGNTEAFF,TGTGCCAGCAGTCAGGCAGGTGGGAACACTGAAGCTTTCTTT
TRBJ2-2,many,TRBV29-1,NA,CSVDGELFF,TGCAGCGTTGACGGGGAGCTGTTTTTT
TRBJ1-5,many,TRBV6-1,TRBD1,CASNRDRVQPQHF,TGTGCCAGCAACAGGGACAGGGTTCAGCCCCAGCATTTT
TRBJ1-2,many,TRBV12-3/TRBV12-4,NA,CASRDAGEDGYTF,TGTGCCAGCAGGGACGCCGGAGAGGATGGCTACACCTTC
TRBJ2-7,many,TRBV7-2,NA,CASSLKYRDEQYF,TGTGCCAGCAGCTTAAAGTACAGGGACGAGCAGTACTTC
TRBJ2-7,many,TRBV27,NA,CASSLLGGGKNEQYF,TGTGCCAGCAGTTTATTGGGAGGGGGCAAAAACGAGCAGTACTTC
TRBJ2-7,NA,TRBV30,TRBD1,CAWNQYPGTGAYEQYF,TGTGCCTGGAACCAATATCCCGGGACAGGGGCGTACGAGCAGTACTTC
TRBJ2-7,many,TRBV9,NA,CASSVGGGREQYF,TGTGCCAGCAGCGTAGGTGGCGGACGCGAGCAGTACTTC
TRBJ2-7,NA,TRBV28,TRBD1,CASSEGARDEQYF,TGTGCCAGCAGCGAGGGGGCGAGGGACGAGCAGTACTTC
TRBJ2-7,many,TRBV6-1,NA,CASSALDRKAGEQYF,TGTGCCAGCAGTGCCCTCGACAGGAAAGCGGGCGAGCAGTACTTC
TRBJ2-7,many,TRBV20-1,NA,CSALKGTYEQYF,TGCAGTGCGTTGAAGGGGACCTACGAGCAGTACTTC
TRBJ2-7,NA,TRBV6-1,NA,CASSQQNPGTLPYEQYF,TGTGCCAGCAGTCAACAAAACCCAGGGACTTTGCCCTACGAGCAGTACTTC
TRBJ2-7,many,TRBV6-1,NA,CASSPQQGDEQYF,TGTGCCAGCAGCCCTCAACAGGGAGACGAGCAGTACTTC
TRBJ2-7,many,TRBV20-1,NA,CSANNGAYEQYF,TGCAGTGCTAACAACGGAGCCTACGAGCAGTACTTC
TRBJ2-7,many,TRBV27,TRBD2,CASTPGLAGDEQYF,TGTGCCAGCACCCCGGGGCTAGCGGGAGACGAGCAGTACTTC
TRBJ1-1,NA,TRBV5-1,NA,CASSSTGYFIEAFF,TGCGCCAGCAGCTCTACCGGCTACTTTATTGAAGCTTTCTTT
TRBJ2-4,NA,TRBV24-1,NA,CATTTTGEAKNIQYF,TGTGCCACCACTACTACCGGGGAGGCCAAAAACATTCAGTACTTC
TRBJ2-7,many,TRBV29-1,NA,CSVAVYSQGPYEQYF,TGCAGCGTTGCGGTTTATAGTCAGGGGCCCTACGAGCAGTACTTC
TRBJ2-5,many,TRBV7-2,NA,CASSISQATETRYF,TGTGCCAGCAGCATCAGTCAAGCCACAGAGACCCGGTACTTC
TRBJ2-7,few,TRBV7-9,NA,CASSHDLNREQYF,TGTGCCAGCAGTCACGACCTAAACCGAGAGCAGTACTTC